This T cell receptor (beta chain) came from a study of esophageal squamous cell carcinoma under preoperative chemotherapy. Germline CDR1 and CDR2: WNHNN and SYGVQD (reference sequence). The V and J ends lost 8 bases and 4 bases, in that order; junction bases with no gene match: 10. CDR3 length equals 15 residues. One entry per CDR3 protein results from TCRdb running MiXCR on the PCR reads. The table lists about 12,000 distinct CDR3 sequences, around 50% of them singletons, with 16% in the top ten. This clonotype was counted at least ten times. Time point noted: before preoperative PTX-NDP chemotherapy.

The chain carries TRBV10-1 and TRBJ2-3, with 9 bases matching TRBD2. This specimen was collected from a patient given preoperative chemotherapy. The sequence derives from a human donor with esophageal squamous cell carcinoma. The donor label of this sample is uncertain. For the CDR3, the DNA is TGCGCCAGCGGCGCTGAAGCGGGAGGCCCAGATACGCAGTATTTT. The encoded protein is CASGAEAGGPDTQYF.